The 23 T cell receptor beta chains listed next were all sequenced from one sample in a study of OX40 agonist ivuxolimab in advanced cancers. The library was generated by the immunoSEQ multiplex PCR assay. TCRdb retrieved this table from immuneACCESS and kept in-frame rearrangements only. Not all clones are present; in checked studies, unresolved V genes account for under half, and no reason is known for the remainder. This sample comprises tens of thousands of clones, 84% of them detected only once. About a sixth of the sample rests with the top ten. Sequencing used CD4+ or CD8+ T cells sorted from blood, obtained in a trial of the OX40 agonist ivuxolimab. These receptors were obtained from an adult with an advanced solid tumor such as melanoma, head and neck, liver or kidney cancer.

The DNA for the CDR3 is TGTGCCAGCACCACGACAGAGATCTACAATGAGCAGTTCTTC. Amino acids: CASTTTEIYNEQFF. This chain uses TRBV5-4 with TRBJ2-1; tentative D call: TRBD1 (5 bases). This CDR3 contains 14 residues. From germline, CDR1 is SGHNT and CDR2 YYREEE (reference sequence). Deletions cut 6 bases from V and 3 bases from J, with 13 bases between. The complete variable domain, with remaining parts taken from reference TRBV5-4 and TRBJ2-1, reads ETGVTQSPTHLIKTRGQQVTLRCSSQSGHNTVSWYQQALGQGPQFIFQYYREEENGRGNFPPRFSGLQFPNYSSELNVNALELDDSALYLCASTTTEIYNEQFFGPGTRLTVL.

J is TRBJ2-2 and V is TRBV7-3; TRBD2 matches at 8 bases. Germline values: CDR1 SGHTA, CDR2 FQGTGA. This CDR3 is 16 amino acids long. V shed 4 bases, J shed 6 bases, and the junction held 10 bases outside the gene matches. Here the CDR3 reads CASSSGAGGSAGELFF. CDR3 sequence (DNA): TGTGCCAGCAGCTCTGGTGCGGGAGGTAGCGCCGGGGAGCTGTTTTTT. The full variable domain, with the rest looked up from reference TRBV7-3 and TRBJ2-2, is GAGVSQTPSNKVTEKGKYVELRCDPISGHTALYWYRQSLGQGPEFLIYFQGTGAADDSGLPNDRFFAVRPEGSVSTLKIQRTERGDSAVYLCASSSGAGGSAGELFFGEGSRLTVL.

This sequence joins TRBV14 and TRBJ2-5; 15 positions agree with TRBD2. J lost 3 bases, V lost 4 bases, and 12 bases had no gene match. The CDR3 length is 19 residues. The germline V gene has CDR1 SGHDN and CDR2 FVKESK. The CDR3 DNA sequence: TGTGCCAGCAGCCTCCTAGGGACTAGCGGGAGGCTTGATGAAGAGACCCAGTACTTC. It specifies CASSLLGTSGRLDEETQYF.

The chain uses TRBV5-1 and TRBJ1-1; tentative D call: TRBD1 (5 bases). The germline V and J ends were trimmed by 2 bases and 7 bases, with 15 bases remaining between them. The CDR3 length is 14 residues. Per the germline V gene, CDR1 is SGHRS and CDR2 is YFSETQ. CDR3 sequence reads: CASSFGGAPNEAFF. The CDR3 coding sequence is TGCGCCAGCAGCTTCGGCGGGGCCCCTAATGAAGCTTTCTTT.

The gene calls are TRBV7-9 and TRBJ2-7; possibly TRBD2 for D (7 bases). The CDR3 has 13 residues. Trimming pared 0 bases from V and 7 bases from J, leaving 10 bases between. Germline V gene sequence: CDR1 SEHNR, CDR2 FQNEAQ (reference sequence). The CDR3 nucleotides are TGTGCCAGCAGCTTAGCGGGAGGGGGGGAGCAGTACTTC. Its protein is CASSLAGGGEQYF.

V is TRBV19 and J is TRBJ1-3; 9 bases align to TRBD1. The germline V gene has CDR1 LNHDA and CDR2 SQIVND (reference sequence). V lost 3 bases to trimming and J lost 4 bases; unmatched junction nucleotides: 13. The CDR3 sequence is 18 residues long. The DNA for the CDR3 is TGTGCCAGTAGTATTTATTTTTCTGGGACAGGGTCCGGAAACACCATATATTTT. This gives the protein CASSIYFSGTGSGNTIYF.

The chain is built from TRBV11-3 and TRBJ2-4; 9 nucleotides agree with TRBD2. Trimming cost V 1 base and J 1 base; bases outside gene matches: 5. Germline V gives CDR1 SGHNT, CDR2 YENEEA. The CDR3 has 17 residues. Here the CDR3 DNA reads TGTGCCAGCAGCTTAGGGAGTACTAGCGGGGCCAAAAACATTCAGTACTTC. Amino acids: CASSLGSTSGAKNIQYF.

The chain carries TRBV6-6 and TRBJ2-2; D is undetermined. The CDR3 consists of 11 residues. V dropped 7 bases and J dropped 5 bases, with 5 bases sitting between them. Germline CDR1 MNHNY, CDR2 SVGAGI (reference sequence). The CDR3 here is CASMWTGELFF. CDR3 sequence (DNA): TGTGCCAGCATGTGGACCGGGGAGCTGTTTTTT.

The V gene is TRBV27, the J gene TRBJ2-1, with D tentatively TRBD1 or TRBD2 (5 bases each). Trimming took 5 bases from V and 2 from J, leaving 10 bases between them. Germline V gene sequence: CDR1 MNHEY, CDR2 SMNVEV (reference sequence). This CDR3 is 14 amino acids long. CDR3 loop: CASSPGTAYNEQFF. As DNA, the CDR3 is TGTGCCAGCAGTCCCGGGACGGCCTACAATGAGCAGTTCTTC.

This clone came up once. J is TRBJ2-1 and V is TRBV5-1; TRBD2 might be the D (6 bases). This CDR3 contains 15 residues. V was shortened by 4 bases and J by 8 bases, with 19 bases between the two germline ends. Germline CDR1 reads SGHRS; CDR2 reads YFSETQ. CDR3 residues: CASSHAGSIGDEQFF. CDR3 DNA: TGCGCCAGCAGCCACGCCGGGAGTATAGGGGATGAGCAGTTCTTC.

This clone appeared a single time. V is TRBV2 and J is TRBJ1-1; no clear D. V lost 4 bases, J lost 5 bases, and 14 bases lay in between. Germline loops: CDR1 SNHLY, CDR2 FYNNEI. The CDR3 covers 14 residues. In DNA, the CDR3 is TGTGCCAGCAGTGTGGAGAGGGTAGGAACTGAAGCTTTCTTT. It is translated as CASSVERVGTEAFF.

The V and J genes are TRBV7-5 and TRBJ2-6; TRBD1 is the table's D call, not checked against the DNA. TRBV7-5 represents a pseudogene. This CDR3 comprises 17 residues. CDR3: CVRSLAGPGSGANVLTF. The CDR3 nucleotides read TGTGTCAGAAGCTTAGCGGGGCCCGGTTCTGGGGCCAACGTCCTGACTTTC.

This chain uses TRBV5-1 with TRBJ2-7, with 7 bases matching TRBD2. V trimming: 4 bases; J trimming: 3 bases; junction bases outside the gene matches: 7. The CDR3 runs to 14 residues. Germline CDR1 is SGHRS and CDR2 is YFSETQ. The CDR3 sequence: CASSVARTSYEQYF. The DNA for the CDR3 is TGCGCCAGCAGCGTCGCGAGGACTAGCTACGAGCAGTACTTC.

As to this clone: Other DNA sequences in the sample encode the same CDR3. This chain connects TRBV29-1 to TRBJ2-1; TRBD2 agrees at 9 bases. V was clipped by 4 bases and J by 8 bases; unmatched bases: 9. The CDR3 runs 14 residues. In germline, CDR1 is SQVTM, CDR2 ANQGSEA. CDR3 sequence (DNA): TGCAGCGTTGGATGGGGCGGGGGGGCTGATGAGCAGTTCTTC. Protein sequence: CSVGWGGGADEQFF.

The chain links TRBV21-1 to TRBJ1-2. TRBV21-1 is marked as a pseudogene. The length of the CDR3 is 12 residues. For the CDR3, the DNA is TGTGCCAGTTTCGGGGCTAACTATGGCTACACCTTC. Translation: CASFGANYGYTF.

This clone was counted a single time. V gene TRBV5-1 combines with J gene TRBJ2-1; D is uncertain. CDR1 is SGHRS and CDR2 is YFSETQ in the germline V gene. The CDR3 has 15 residues. Trimming pared 5 bases from V and 3 bases from J, leaving 15 bases between. Written as DNA, the CDR3 is TGCGCCAGCAGAAGTGACGGATCGTACTACAATGAGCAGTTCTTC. Translated: CASRSDGSYYNEQFF.

The V and J genes are TRBV7-8 and TRBJ2-3; the D is unclear. The CDR3 covers 14 residues. V was pared by 3 bases and J by 5 bases, with 12 bases between. CDR1 and CDR2 (germline): SGHVS, FQNEAQ. CDR3 in DNA: TGTGCCAGCAGCTTGGGTCCAGCCCTAGATACGCAGTATTTT. Encoded protein: CASSLGPALDTQYF. Together with reference TRBV7-8 and TRBJ2-3, the CDR3 gives the full variable domain: GAGVSQSPRYKVAKRGQDVALRCDPISGHVSLFWYQQALGQGPEFLTYFQNEAQLDKSGLPSDRFFAERPEGSVSTLKIQRTQQEDSAVYLCASSLGPALDTQYFGPGTRLTVL.

Regarding this clone: Additional DNA sequences in this sample encode the identical CDR3. The J gene is TRBJ2-3, the V gene TRBV5-6, with 13 bases aligning to TRBD2. Germline CDR1 and CDR2: SGHDT and YYEEEE. The V gene end was trimmed by 4 bases and the J gene end by 7 bases; junction bases not matched to a gene: 3. This CDR3 is built from 14 residues. In nucleotides, the CDR3 is TGTGCCAGCAGCCCGGGACTAGCGGGGTATACGCAGTATTTT. It translates to CASSPGLAGYTQYF.

This clone appeared a few times. Other DNA sequences from this sample encode an identical CDR3 as well. The J gene is TRBJ2-7, the V gene TRBV6-5, with D tentatively TRBD1 (6 bases). Germline-derived CDR1 and CDR2 are MNHEY and SVGAGI. V was shortened by 3 bases and J by 2 bases, with 14 bases between the two germline ends. This CDR3 contains 15 residues. The CDR3 loop is CASSYSLDSAYEQYF. The CDR3 region has the DNA TGTGCCAGCAGTTATTCTTTGGACAGTGCCTACGAGCAGTACTTC.

The rearrangement uses TRBV14 and TRBJ2-1; no definite D call. This CDR3 has 13 residues. With 4 bases removed from V and 4 bases from J, the gap between germline ends came to 8 bases. The germline V gene has CDR1 SGHDN and CDR2 FVKESK. The CDR3 DNA follows: TGTGCCAGCAGCCTCTACCCGTACAATGAGCAGTTCTTC. Encoded protein: CASSLYPYNEQFF.

J is TRBJ2-7 and V is TRBV7-6; D is unclear. The CDR3 has 16 residues. V gave up 2 bases and J gave up 3 bases, with 17 bases separating them. Germline V gives CDR1 SGHVS, CDR2 FNYEAQ. CDR3 residues: CASSLYGLDPNYEQYF. The CDR3 bases are TGTGCCAGCAGCTTATACGGGCTGGATCCAAACTACGAGCAGTACTTC.

This clone occurred once. The sample has other DNA sequences that encode this CDR3 too. The chain combines TRBV4-1 with TRBJ2-7; D is unresolved. The CDR3 covers 15 residues. V was trimmed by 0 bases and J by 0 bases, leaving 9 bases between them. Germline V lookup: CDR1 MGHRA, CDR2 YSYEKL. DNA for the CDR3: TGCGCCAGCAGCCAAGATCTCGACCCCTCCTACGAGCAGTACTTC. Translating gives CASSQDLDPSYEQYF.

The chain has TRBV7-6 and TRBJ2-7; weak D call: TRBD2 (7 bases). Germline V gives CDR1 SGHVS, CDR2 FNYEAQ. Deletions cut 5 bases from V and 2 bases from J, with 16 bases between. The CDR3 spans 15 residues. In DNA, the CDR3 is TGTGCCAGCAGCCTTGGGGAGGGGGGCCCCTACGAGCAGTACTTC. Translated, it gives CASSLGEGGPYEQYF.